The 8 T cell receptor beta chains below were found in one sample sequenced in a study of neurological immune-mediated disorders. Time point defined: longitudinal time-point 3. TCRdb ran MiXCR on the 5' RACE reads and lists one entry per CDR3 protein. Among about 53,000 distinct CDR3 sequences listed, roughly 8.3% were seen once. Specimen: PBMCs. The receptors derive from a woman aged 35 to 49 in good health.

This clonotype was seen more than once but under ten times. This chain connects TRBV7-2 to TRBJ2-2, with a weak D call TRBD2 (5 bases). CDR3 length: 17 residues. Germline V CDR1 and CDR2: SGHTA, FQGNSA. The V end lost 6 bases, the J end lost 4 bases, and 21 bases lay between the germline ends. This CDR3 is CASRRLEVEVFTGELFF. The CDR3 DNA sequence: TGTGCCAGCAGACGTCTGGAGGTGGAGGTTTTCACCGGGGAGCTGTTTTTT.

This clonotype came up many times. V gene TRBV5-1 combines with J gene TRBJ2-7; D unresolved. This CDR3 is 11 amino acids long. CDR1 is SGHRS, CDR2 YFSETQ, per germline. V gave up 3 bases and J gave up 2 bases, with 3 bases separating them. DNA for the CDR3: TGCGCCAGCAGCTCCCCCTACGAGCAGTACTTC. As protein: CASSSPYEQYF.

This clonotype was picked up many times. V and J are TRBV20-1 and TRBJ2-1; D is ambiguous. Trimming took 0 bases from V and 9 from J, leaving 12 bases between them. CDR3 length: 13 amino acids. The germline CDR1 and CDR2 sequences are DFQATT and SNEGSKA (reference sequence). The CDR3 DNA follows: TGCAGTGCTAGAGATCGCAGCCTAGGTGAGCAGTTCTTC. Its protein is CSARDRSLGEQFF.

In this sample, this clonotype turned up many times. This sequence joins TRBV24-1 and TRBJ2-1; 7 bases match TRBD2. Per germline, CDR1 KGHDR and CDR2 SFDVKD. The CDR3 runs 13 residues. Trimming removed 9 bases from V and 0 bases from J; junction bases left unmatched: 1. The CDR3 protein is CATGGGSYNEQFF. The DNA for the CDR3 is TGTGCCACCGGCGGGGGCTCCTACAATGAGCAGTTCTTC.

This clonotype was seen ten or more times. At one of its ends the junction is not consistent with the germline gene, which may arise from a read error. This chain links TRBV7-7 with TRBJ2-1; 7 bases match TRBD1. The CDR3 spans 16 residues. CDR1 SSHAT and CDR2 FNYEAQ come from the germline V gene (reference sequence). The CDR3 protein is CASSPGGLVSYNEQFF. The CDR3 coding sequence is TGTGCTAGCAGCCCAGGGGGTCTGGTCTCCTACAATGAGCAGTTCTTC.

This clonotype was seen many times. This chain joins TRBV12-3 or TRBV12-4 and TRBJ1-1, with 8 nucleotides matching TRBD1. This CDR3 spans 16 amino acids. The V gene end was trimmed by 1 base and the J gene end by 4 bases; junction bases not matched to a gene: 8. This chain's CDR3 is CASSLVQGARGTEAFF. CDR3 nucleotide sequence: TGTGCCAGCAGTTTAGTCCAGGGGGCGCGGGGCACTGAAGCTTTCTTT.

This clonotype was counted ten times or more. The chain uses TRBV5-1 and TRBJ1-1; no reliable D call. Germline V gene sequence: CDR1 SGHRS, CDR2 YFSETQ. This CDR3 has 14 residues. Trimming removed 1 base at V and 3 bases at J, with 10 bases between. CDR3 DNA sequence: TGCGCCAGCAGCTTGTCTTCTCGGGACACTGAAGCTTTCTTT. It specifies CASSLSSRDTEAFF.

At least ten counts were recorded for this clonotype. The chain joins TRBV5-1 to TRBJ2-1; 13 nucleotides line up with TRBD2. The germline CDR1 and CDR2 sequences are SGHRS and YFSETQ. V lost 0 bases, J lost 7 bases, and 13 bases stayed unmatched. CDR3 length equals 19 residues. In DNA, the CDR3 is TGCGCCAGCAGCTTGGTTGGACTAGCGGGAGCGCCGGGGGTTAATGAGCAGTTCTTC. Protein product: CASSLVGLAGAPGVNEQFF.